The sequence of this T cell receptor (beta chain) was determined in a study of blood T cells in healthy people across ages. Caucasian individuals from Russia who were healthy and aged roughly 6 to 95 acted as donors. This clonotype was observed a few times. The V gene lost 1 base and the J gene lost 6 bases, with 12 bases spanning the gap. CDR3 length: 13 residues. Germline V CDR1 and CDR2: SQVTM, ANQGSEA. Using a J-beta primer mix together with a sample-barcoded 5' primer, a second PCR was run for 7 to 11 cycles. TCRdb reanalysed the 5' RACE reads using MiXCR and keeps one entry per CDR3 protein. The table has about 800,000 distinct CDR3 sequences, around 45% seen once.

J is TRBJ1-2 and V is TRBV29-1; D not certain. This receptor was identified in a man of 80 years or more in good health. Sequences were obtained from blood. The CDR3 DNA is TGCAGCGTTGAAGGGGGTATGGGGAATGGCTACACCTTC. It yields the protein CSVEGGMGNGYTF.